This TCR beta chain comes out of a study of T cell repertoires in cytomegalovirus infection. With 0 bases clipped from V and 0 bases from J, the junction kept 3 bases outside the gene matches. In germline, CDR1 is DFQATT, CDR2 SNEGSKA (reference sequence). The CDR3 is 16 residues long. TCRdb recomputed calls from the reads with MiXCR, one row per CDR3 protein. Of hundreds of thousands of distinct CDR3 sequences in the sample, under 20% were seen once. There are a few counts of this clonotype. Sequenced material: PBMCs. The source is a human donor in good health (CMV status not recorded). Some clones in this sample may be carry-over from other donors' samples. The genes are TRBV20-1 and TRBJ2-1; 9 bases align to TRBD1. CDR3 protein: CSARDRDRASYNEQFF. CDR3 nucleotides: TGCAGTGCTAGAGATAGGGACAGGGCCTCCTACAATGAGCAGTTCTTC.